These 6 T cell receptor beta chains share one sample of origin, sequenced in a study of CD8+CD57+ T cells in acquired aplastic anemia. Genomic DNA provided the template from which TCR beta VDJ and CDR3 profiles were obtained. One entry per CDR3 protein, called by TCRdb with MiXCR from the reads. The table records around 130,000 distinct CDR3 sequences, 50% to 60% of them present only once. Patients included in sequencing had previously demonstrated CD8+CD57+ cell expansion by flow cytometry. The specimen was sorted CD4+, CD8+, or CD8+CD57+ T cells (not recorded which) from PBMCs. The source is a human donor with aplastic anemia.

This chain links TRBV24-1 with TRBJ2-5, with 7 bases fitting TRBD1. The CDR3 spans 15 residues. Germline values: CDR1 KGHDR, CDR2 SFDVKD. Trimming took 4 bases from V and 1 from J; bases not matched to a gene: 5. DNA of the CDR3: TGTGCCACCAGTGACCCGGGACAGATCCAAGAGACCCAGTACTTC. Residues: CATSDPGQIQETQYF.

The chain uses TRBV19 and TRBJ1-2; possible D gene TRBD1, 6 bases. Germline loops: CDR1 LNHDA, CDR2 SQIVND (reference sequence). This CDR3 has 12 residues. Trimming cost V 5 bases and J 8 bases, with 12 bases left between them. The CDR3 sequence: CASSFAGDGYTF. The DNA of the CDR3 is TGTGCCAGTAGTTTCGCAGGGGACGGCTACACCTTC.

The table lists this clonotype with a few counts. CDR3 DNA sequence: TGCAGTGCCAAGAAGGTGAATACGCAGTATTTT. This sequence encodes CSAKKVNTQYF. This chain joins TRBV20-1 and TRBJ2-3, with D hard to call. This CDR3 comprises 11 residues. V lost 6 bases to trimming and J lost 7 bases, with 11 bases between them. Germline V gene sequence: CDR1 DFQATT, CDR2 SNEGSKA (reference sequence).

The chain's CDR3 is CATSRRQPTGELFF. The CDR3 DNA reads as TGTGCCACCAGCAGACGACAGCCCACCGGGGAGCTGTTTTTT. The V gene is TRBV15, the J gene TRBJ2-2; TRBD1 might be the D (5 bases). V dropped 2 bases and J dropped 4 bases, with 8 bases sitting between them. Germline lookup yields CDR1 LNHNV and CDR2 YYDKDF (reference sequence). This CDR3 is 14 amino acids long.

On this clonotype: With a much larger clone just one base away, this may be a read error. The chain employs TRBV7-6 and TRBJ2-1, with 7 bases lining up with TRBD2. CDR1 is SGHVS and CDR2 is FNYEAQ in the germline V gene. This CDR3 has 15 amino acids. V trimming: 4 bases; J trimming: 7 bases; junction bases outside the gene matches: 10. CDR3 loop: CASSSKRGPGNEQFF. The CDR3, as DNA: TGTGCCAGCAGCTCCAAGCGGGGCCCGGGGAATGAGCAGTTCTTC.

This clonotype is large in the sample. V is TRBV5-1 and J is TRBJ1-5; the D is unclear. Trimming removed 3 bases at V and 5 bases at J, with 9 bases between. The CDR3 sequence is 13 residues long. Germline values: CDR1 SGHRS, CDR2 YFSETQ. CDR3 sequence (DNA): TGCGCCAGCAGCTCTTCGGGAGATCAGCCCCAGCATTTT. This sequence encodes CASSSSGDQPQHF. Full variable domain (remainder filled in from reference TRBV5-1 and TRBJ1-5): KAGVTQTPRYLIKTRGQQVTLSCSPISGHRSVSWYQQTPGQGLQFLFEYFSETQRNKGNFPGRFSGRQFSNSRSEMNVSTLELGDSALYLCASSSSGDQPQHFGDGTRLSIL.